This entry features one TCR beta chain sequence. The antigen is undetermined. This sample is drawn from a study of OX40 agonist ivuxolimab in advanced cancers. Study-level information: With a range of roughly 20 to 80, age averaged roughly 60 years, and around 80% were male. Findings and limits, study-wide: Still undetermined is the antigen specificity of the expanded peripheral T cells.

The assay was immunoSEQ multiplex PCR, and TCRdb's table has in-frame clones only and misses some. The sample holds fewer than 50,000 clones, 60% to 85% seen once. CDR3 size: 11 residues. Germline V gene lookup returns CDR1 GTSNPN and CDR2 SVGIG (reference sequence). The V and J ends lost 7 bases and 6 bases, in that order; junction bases with no gene match: 6. Autoimmune disease history or systemic immunosuppression led to patient exclusion. The material was CD4+ or CD8+ T cells sorted from blood, obtained in a trial of the OX40 agonist ivuxolimab. J is TRBJ2-7 and V is TRBV30, with TRBD2 matching over 7 bases. The receptor was derived from an adult with an advanced solid tumor such as melanoma, head and neck, liver or kidney cancer. The CDR3 sequence: CASSGVAEQYF. CDR3 sequence (DNA): TGTGCCTCGAGCGGGGTCGCCGAGCAGTACTTC.